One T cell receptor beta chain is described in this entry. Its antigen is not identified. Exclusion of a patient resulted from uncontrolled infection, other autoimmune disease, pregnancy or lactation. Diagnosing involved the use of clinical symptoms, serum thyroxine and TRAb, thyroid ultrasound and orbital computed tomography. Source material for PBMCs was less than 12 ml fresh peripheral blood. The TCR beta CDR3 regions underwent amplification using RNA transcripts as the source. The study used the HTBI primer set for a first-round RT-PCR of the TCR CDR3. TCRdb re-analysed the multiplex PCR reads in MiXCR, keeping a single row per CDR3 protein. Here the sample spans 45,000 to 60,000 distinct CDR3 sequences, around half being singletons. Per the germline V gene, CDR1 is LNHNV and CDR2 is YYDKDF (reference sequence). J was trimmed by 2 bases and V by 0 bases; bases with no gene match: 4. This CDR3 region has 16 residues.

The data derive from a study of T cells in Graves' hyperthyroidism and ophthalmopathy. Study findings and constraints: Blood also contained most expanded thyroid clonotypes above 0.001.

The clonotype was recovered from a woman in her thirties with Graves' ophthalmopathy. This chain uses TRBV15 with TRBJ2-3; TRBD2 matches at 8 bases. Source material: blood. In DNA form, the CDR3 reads TGTGCCACCAGCAGAGAAGGCGGGAGGAACACAGATACGCAGTATTTT. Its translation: CATSREGGRNTDTQYF. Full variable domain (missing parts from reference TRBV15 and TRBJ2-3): DAMVIQNPRYQVTQFGKPVTLSCSQTLNHNVMYWYQQKSSQAPKLLFHYYDKDFNNEADTPDNFQSRRPNTSFCFLDIRSPGLGDTAMYLCATSREGGRNTDTQYFGPGTRLTVL.